Below, 27 T cell receptor beta chains from the same sample are listed, as sequenced in a study of blood T cell repertoires in COVID-19 (dated by TCRdb to 2020 to 2021). The protocol used for the library was the immunoSEQ multiplex PCR assay. The table was pulled from immuneACCESS by TCRdb, which kept in-frame rearrangements only. Such tables lose some clones; where checked, under half of the loss comes from unresolved V genes, and the rest has no known cause. The sample records about 310,000 clones, around nine tenths of which are singletons. More than 9% of the sample rests with the top ten. Sequences were obtained from PBMCs or T cells enriched from blood (not recorded which). Receptors originate from a woman aged 25 to 45 who had recovered from COVID-19.

A single count supports this clone. The rearrangement uses TRBV28 and TRBJ2-3; TRBD2 is a possible D gene (6 bases). This CDR3 region has 16 residues. V was shortened by 7 bases and J by 2 bases, with 19 bases between the two germline ends. The germline CDR1 and CDR2 sequences are MDHEN and SYDVKM. CDR3 nucleotide sequence: TGTGCCAGCACCTACTCCGGAGGGATTCCCACAGATACGCAGTATTTT. Translated: CASTYSGGIPTDTQYF. Supplemented by reference TRBV28 and TRBJ2-3, the full variable domain reads DVKVTQSSRYLVKRTGEKVFLECVQDMDHENMFWYRQDPGLGLRLIYFSYDVKMKEKGDIPEGYSVSREKKERFSLILESASTNQTSMYLCASTYSGGIPTDTQYFGPGTRLTVL.

Worth noting for this clone: One end of the junction does not line up with germline, which may come from a read error. The J gene is TRBJ1-2, the V gene TRBV4-2; D perhaps matches TRBD1 (5 bases). This CDR3 contains 13 residues. Germline lookup yields CDR1 LGHNA and CDR2 YNFKEQ. The CDR3 DNA reads TGTGCCAGCAGCCAACCTGACAGTAAACGGTTCCACTTC. It yields the protein CASSQPDSKRFHF.

The chain has TRBV6-5 and TRBJ2-7, with TRBD1 matching over 9 bases. Germline assignment: CDR1 MNHEY and CDR2 SVGAGI. With V trimmed by 6 bases and J by 2 bases, 8 bases remained unmatched. The length of the CDR3 is 15 residues. The CDR3 DNA reads as TGTGCCAGCAGCCGCCGGGACAGGGAAGCCTACGAGCAGTACTTC. Translation gives CASSRRDREAYEQYF.

This clone was recorded once. The chain links TRBV20-1 to TRBJ2-1; D might be TRBD1 (6 bases). V shed 3 bases and J shed 0 bases, with 18 bases lying between them. The CDR3 length is 17 residues. The germline V gene encodes CDR1 DFQATT and CDR2 SNEGSKA (reference sequence). The CDR3 loop reads CSASPRGRPSSYNEQFF. CDR3 in DNA: TGCAGTGCTAGTCCCAGGGGCCGTCCAAGCTCCTACAATGAGCAGTTCTTC.

In its sample, this clone was seen once. The rearrangement uses TRBV28 and TRBJ2-1, with 7 bases aligning to TRBD1. The CDR3 contains 14 residues. Germline V gene data show CDR1 as MDHEN and CDR2 as SYDVKM. The V and J ends lost 8 bases and 2 bases, in that order; junction bases with no gene match: 6. CDR3 in amino acids: CASSRDSPYNEQFF. The CDR3 region has the DNA TGTGCCAGCTCCCGGGACAGTCCCTACAATGAGCAGTTCTTC.

The gene calls are TRBV6-5 and TRBJ2-3; 9 bases line up with TRBD1. CDR1 and CDR2 from the germline V gene are MNHEY and SVGAGI. CDR3 length: 15 residues. The trim removed 6 bases at V and 4 bases at J, leaving 8 bases unmatched. The CDR3 reads CASSLGQGRADTQYF. CDR3 DNA sequence: TGTGCCAGCAGCCTCGGACAGGGGCGCGCAGATACGCAGTATTTT.

This clone was recorded once. The rearrangement uses TRBV13 and TRBJ1-5; maybe TRBD1 (5 bases). V was clipped by 1 base and J by 4 bases, with 11 bases between them. CDR3 size: 15 residues. CDR1 is PRHDT and CDR2 is FYEKMQ in the germline V gene (reference sequence). In DNA form, the CDR3 reads TGTGCCAGCAGCTTAGCGGGCCCAGGGAATCAGCCCCAGCATTTT. This encodes CASSLAGPGNQPQHF.

V is TRBV9 and J is TRBJ2-1; 8 bases agree with TRBD2. Germline CDR1 is SGDLS and CDR2 is YYNGEE. Trimming cost V 1 base and J 5 bases; bases outside gene matches: 5. This CDR3 is built from 15 residues. The CDR3 region has the DNA TGTGCCAGCAGCGTATGGGCTAGCGGGCACAATGAGCAGTTCTTC. This gives the protein CASSVWASGHNEQFF.

The chain couples TRBV4-1 to TRBJ1-1, with 7 bases lining up with TRBD1. From germline, CDR1 is MGHRA and CDR2 YSYEKL. This CDR3 has 16 amino acids. Losses at the gene ends were 2 bases for V and 10 bases for J; bases not matched to a gene: 16. The CDR3 DNA sequence: TGCGCCAGCAGCCAATCGGGGCCGACAGGGCTAGCTAGAGCTTTCTTT. This gives the protein CASSQSGPTGLARAFF.

The chain recombines TRBV15 with TRBJ1-2; 9 positions match TRBD1. Per the germline V gene, CDR1 is LNHNV and CDR2 is YYDKDF (reference sequence). The CDR3 totals 17 residues. J was trimmed by 8 bases and V by 0 bases; bases with no gene match: 13. The CDR3 is CATSRDLGQGSRGGYTF. CDR3 in DNA: TGTGCCACCAGCAGAGATTTGGGACAGGGCAGCCGAGGGGGCTACACCTTC. Full variable domain (outside the CDR3, taken from reference TRBV15 and TRBJ1-2): DAMVIQNPRYQVTQFGKPVTLSCSQTLNHNVMYWYQQKSSQAPKLLFHYYDKDFNNEADTPDNFQSRRPNTSFCFLDIRSPGLGDTAMYLCATSRDLGQGSRGGYTFGSGTRLTVV.

This rearrangement joins TRBV14 to TRBJ2-1; TRBD2 matches at 8 bases. The CDR3 runs to 16 residues. Germline trimming cut 0 bases from V and 7 bases from J; bases unmatched to any gene: 8. Germline-derived CDR1 and CDR2 are SGHDN and FVKESK. CDR3 nucleotide sequence: TGTGCCAGCAGCCAAGACCACTGGCTAGCGGGTAATGAGCAGTTCTTC. Translation gives CASSQDHWLAGNEQFF.

This chain joins TRBV4-1 and TRBJ1-5; the D is unclear. With 5 bases removed from V and 5 bases from J, the gap between germline ends came to 22 bases. Germline loops: CDR1 MGHRA, CDR2 YSYEKL. This CDR3 spans 17 amino acids. In nucleotides, the CDR3 is TGCGCCAGCAGCTTGGGTCGAGGACGGTCGGGGTATCAGCCCCAGCATTTT. Protein product: CASSLGRGRSGYQPQHF.

V gene TRBV18 combines with J gene TRBJ2-3; TRBD2 might be the D (6 bases). Germline CDR1 reads KGHSH; CDR2 reads LQKENI. The V end was cut by 0 bases, the J end by 8 bases, with 18 bases between. The CDR3 extends over 16 amino acids. This chain's CDR3 is CASSPPFGQAGGTQYF. DNA of the CDR3: TGTGCCAGCTCACCACCGTTCGGGCAGGCCGGGGGTACGCAGTATTTT.

V gene TRBV19 combines with J gene TRBJ1-1; D call uncertain. Trimming pared 3 bases from V and 3 bases from J, leaving 8 bases between. The CDR3 sequence is 13 residues long. Germline-derived CDR1 and CDR2 are LNHDA and SQIVND (reference sequence). This CDR3 is CASSILRDTEAFF. The CDR3 DNA follows: TGTGCCAGTAGTATTCTGAGGGACACTGAAGCTTTCTTT.

The chain employs TRBV21-1 and TRBJ2-1; the listed D gene, TRBD2, was not tested against the DNA. TRBV21-1 is a known pseudogene. CDR3 length: 15 residues. The CDR3 DNA reads TGTGCCAGCAGGCCAGCGGGAGGCCTATACAATGAGCAGTTCTTC. Translated: CASRPAGGLYNEQFF.

The CDR3 reads CASSESGTGNTEAFF. The DNA for the CDR3 is TGTGCCAGCAGTGAATCGGGGACAGGGAACACTGAAGCTTTCTTT. The chain joins TRBV2 to TRBJ1-1; 8 bases align to TRBD1. The germline CDR1 and CDR2 sequences are SNHLY and FYNNEI. The CDR3 contains 15 residues. The junction had 3 bases not matched to a gene; V was cut back by 2 bases and J by 1 base.

CDR3 DNA sequence: TGCGCCAGCAGCCAAGAGAGAGGCAGGGGGAATAGTTCACCCCTCCACTTT. It codes for CASSQERGRGNSSPLHF. This chain links TRBV4-3 with TRBJ1-6, with 7 nucleotides matching TRBD1. The CDR3 extends over 17 amino acids. CDR1 is LGHNA and CDR2 is YSLEER in the germline V gene. The trim removed 0 bases at V and 9 bases at J, leaving 11 bases unmatched.

In DNA form, the CDR3 reads TGTGCCAGCAGCTCCCCCTCTACCGGGACAGGGGGCCGCTACGAGCAGTACTTC. It is translated as CASSSPSTGTGGRYEQYF. This rearrangement joins TRBV7-2 to TRBJ2-7; 12 bases match TRBD1. Germline V lookup: CDR1 SGHTA, CDR2 FQGNSA. Trimming at V came to 4 bases and at J to 3 bases, leaving 13 bases not matched to a gene. The length of the CDR3 is 18 residues.

The CDR3: CASNRQGGDEQFF. As DNA, the CDR3 is TGTGCCAGCAACCGACAGGGAGGCGATGAGCAGTTCTTC. The chain employs TRBV3-1 (or the pseudogene TRBV3-2) and TRBJ2-1; possibly TRBD1 for D (7 bases). CDR3 length: 13 residues. Germline-derived CDR1 and CDR2 are LGHDT and YNNKEL (reference sequence). The germline V and J ends were trimmed by 7 bases and 8 bases, with 15 bases remaining between them.

The rearrangement links TRBV5-8 to TRBJ2-2, with a possible D match to TRBD2 (6 bases). Trimming took 0 bases from V and 0 from J, leaving 9 bases between them. CDR3 length: 16 residues. Germline V gene data show CDR1 as SGHTS and CDR2 as YDEGEE. CDR3 nucleotide sequence: TGTGCCAGCAGCTTGGTTGGACTACCGAACACCGGGGAGCTGTTTTTT. Translation: CASSLVGLPNTGELFF.

The chain links TRBV18 to TRBJ2-1; 10 positions agree with TRBD1. The length of the CDR3 is 16 residues. J was trimmed by 6 bases and V by 6 bases; bases with no gene match: 11. Germline values: CDR1 KGHSH, CDR2 LQKENI. CDR3 sequence (DNA): TGTGCCAGCTCGCCCATGACAGGGGGCGGGGGCAATGAGCAGTTCTTC. It translates to CASSPMTGGGGNEQFF.

The chain recombines TRBV6-1 with TRBJ2-5; TRBD2 might be the D (6 bases). Germline loops: CDR1 MNHNS, CDR2 SASEGT. Deletions cut 3 bases from V and 4 bases from J, with 15 bases between. The CDR3 loop spans 15 amino acids. In nucleotides, the CDR3 is TGTGCCAGCAGTGATTGGCCGGGGACTTTAGAGACCCAGTACTTC. As protein: CASSDWPGTLETQYF.

The V gene is TRBV21-1, the J gene TRBJ2-2; TRBD2 is taken as the D call from the table, unchecked against the DNA. TRBV21-1 is termed a pseudogene. The CDR3 has 14 residues. CDR3 DNA: TGTGCCAGCAGCAAAGATGAGGGCAACGGGGAGCTGTTTTTT. It is translated as CASSKDEGNGELFF.

This chain uses TRBV5-1 with TRBJ1-2; no reliable D call. CDR3 length equals 13 residues. Looked up from germline, CDR1 is SGHRS and CDR2 is YFSETQ. V was cut by 1 base and J by 4 bases, with 8 bases left in between. The CDR3 DNA follows: TGCGCCAGCAGCTTGTCGGCAGGCTATGGCTACACCTTC. It yields the protein CASSLSAGYGYTF.

The chain recombines TRBV5-6 with TRBJ2-1, with TRBD2 identical over 13 bases. Trimming removed 2 bases from V and 7 bases from J; junction bases left unmatched: 6. Germline V gene data show CDR1 as SGHDT and CDR2 as YYEEEE. The CDR3 covers 16 residues. CDR3 DNA: TGTGCCAGCAGCTTCGGACTAGCGGGAGTTCCGAATGAGCAGTTCTTC. It translates to CASSFGLAGVPNEQFF.

This clone turned up a few times. The V call is TRBV28, the J call TRBJ2-7; perhaps TRBD2 as D (6 bases). In germline, CDR1 is MDHEN, CDR2 SYDVKM. The CDR3 loop spans 14 amino acids. Trimming shortened V by 7 bases and J by 1 base, and 14 bases separated the two germline ends. Written as DNA, the CDR3 is TGTGCCAGCATCAAAGGGACTGATTCCTACGAGCAGTACTTC. Translation gives CASIKGTDSYEQYF. Based on the CDR3 plus reference TRBV28 and TRBJ2-7, the full variable domain is DVKVTQSSRYLVKRTGEKVFLECVQDMDHENMFWYRQDPGLGLRLIYFSYDVKMKEKGDIPEGYSVSREKKERFSLILESASTNQTSMYLCASIKGTDSYEQYFGPGTRLTVT.

The rearrangement links TRBV7-9 to TRBJ1-1; no clear D gene. The V gene lost 1 base and the J gene lost 0 bases, with 6 bases spanning the gap. CDR3 size: 14 residues. Germline CDR1 SEHNR, CDR2 FQNEAQ (reference sequence). The CDR3 protein is CASSLVAMNTEAFF. As DNA, the CDR3 is TGTGCCAGCAGCTTAGTAGCCATGAACACTGAAGCTTTCTTT.